The 23 T cell receptor beta chains listed next were all sequenced from one sample in a study of PD-1 blockade in mismatch repair-deficient tumors. The table came from immunoSEQ multiplex PCR; TCRdb's copy has only in-frame clones and leaves some out. Of some 120,000 clones listed, 86% are singletons. This sample comprised peripheral blood, obtained 44 weeks after starting pembrolizumab. These TCRs come from an adult with mismatch repair-deficient cancer.

The gene calls are TRBV6-5 and TRBJ2-2; D is unresolved. Trimming cost V 4 bases and J 1 base, with 7 bases left between them. Germline CDR1 and CDR2: MNHEY and SVGAGI. The CDR3 extends over 14 amino acids. The CDR3 nucleotides read TGTGCCAGCAGTTTCGAGATGAACACCGGGGAGCTGTTTTTT. Translating it yields CASSFEMNTGELFF.

This clone appeared a few times. This rearrangement joins TRBV30 to TRBJ1-1; no clear D gene. Between the trimmed V and J ends, which lost 3 bases and 1 base, there was a span of 3 bases. Germline V gene lookup returns CDR1 GTSNPN and CDR2 SVGIG (reference sequence). This CDR3 is 11 amino acids long. The CDR3, as DNA: TGTGCCTGGAGGAGGAACACTGAAGCTTTCTTT. It yields the protein CAWRRNTEAFF.

The rearrangement joins TRBV7-9 to TRBJ1-2; D gene uncertain. In germline, CDR1 is SEHNR, CDR2 FQNEAQ (reference sequence). The CDR3 loop spans 13 amino acids. V dropped 2 bases and J dropped 2 bases, with 6 bases sitting between them. The CDR3 region is CASSLTENYGYTF. The CDR3 bases are TGTGCCAGCAGCTTAACCGAAAACTATGGCTACACCTTC.

This chain joins TRBV10-3 and TRBJ2-3; 7 bases fit TRBD2. J lost 4 bases, V lost 5 bases, and 0 bases had no gene match. Germline values: CDR1 ENHRY, CDR2 SYGVKD. The CDR3 runs 12 residues. The CDR3, as DNA: TGTGCCATCAGTCGGGAGGCAGATACGCAGTATTTT. It specifies CAISREADTQYF.

This chain links TRBV10-1 with TRBJ1-1; weak D call: TRBD1 (6 bases). Germline V gene data show CDR1 as WNHNN and CDR2 as SYGVQD (reference sequence). The CDR3 runs 13 residues. V lost 5 bases to trimming and J lost 5 bases, with 12 bases between them. The CDR3 sequence is CASSIQGRTEAFF. CDR3 nucleotide sequence: TGCGCCAGCAGTATTCAGGGGAGGACTGAAGCTTTCTTT.

Regarding this clone: The sample contains more than one DNA sequence encoding this CDR3. The chain combines TRBV30 with TRBJ1-2; tentatively, D is TRBD1 (6 bases). The germline V gene encodes CDR1 GTSNPN and CDR2 SVGIG (reference sequence). Trimming shortened V by 1 base and J by 5 bases, and 8 bases separated the two germline ends. This CDR3 is 12 amino acids long. This CDR3 reads CAWSGQGYGYTF. The CDR3 region has the DNA TGTGCCTGGAGTGGCCAGGGGTATGGCTACACCTTC.

The chain joins TRBV11-3 to TRBJ2-7; 9 nucleotides align to TRBD2. CDR3 length: 16 residues. In germline, CDR1 is SGHNT, CDR2 YENEEA. The V gene end was trimmed by 4 bases and the J gene end by 2 bases; junction bases not matched to a gene: 9. CDR3 DNA sequence: TGTGCCAGCAGCTACTCGGCTCTAGCGGGAACCTACGAGCAGTACTTC. It encodes CASSYSALAGTYEQYF. Full variable domain (rest looked up from reference TRBV11-3 and TRBJ2-7): EAGVVQSPRYKIIEKKQPVAFWCNPISGHNTLYWYLQNLGQGPELLIRYENEEAVDDSQLPKDRFSAERLKGVDSTLKIQPAELGDSAVYLCASSYSALAGTYEQYFGPGTRLTVT.

This rearrangement joins TRBV10-3 to TRBJ2-1, with TRBD2 matching 9 bases. J lost 4 bases, V lost 4 bases, and 8 bases had no gene match. This CDR3 comprises 16 residues. The germline gives CDR1 ENHRY, CDR2 SYGVKD. DNA for the CDR3: TGTGCCATCAGTGGGGTAGCGGGAGTTCGGTACAATGAGCAGTTCTTC. This codes for CAISGVAGVRYNEQFF.

The chain carries TRBV28 and TRBJ2-1; possibly TRBD2 for D (6 bases). V gave up 6 bases and J gave up 4 bases, with 19 bases separating them. This CDR3 spans 16 amino acids. CDR1 is MDHEN and CDR2 is SYDVKM in the germline V gene. The CDR3 here is CASSPAGTYLYNEQFF. CDR3 nucleotides: TGTGCCAGCAGCCCGGCCGGGACTTATCTATACAATGAGCAGTTCTTC.

This clone appeared once. This rearrangement joins TRBV7-2 to TRBJ1-4; D perhaps matches TRBD1 (6 bases). CDR3 length: 15 residues. The germline V gene has CDR1 SGHTA and CDR2 FQGNSA. V was cut by 5 bases and J by 0 bases, with 10 bases left in between. The CDR3 nucleotides read TGTGCCAGCAGCCTCAGGGGTGCAACTAATGAAAAACTGTTTTTT. This translates into CASSLRGATNEKLFF.

The chain combines TRBV30 with TRBJ1-1; D not certain. CDR1 and CDR2 (germline): GTSNPN, SVGIG (reference sequence). The V gene lost 4 bases and the J gene lost 5 bases, with 8 bases spanning the gap. The CDR3 has 11 amino acids. The CDR3 bases are TGTGCCTGGACGGAGGGAACTGAAGCTTTCTTT. Translation gives CAWTEGTEAFF.

V usage is TRBV7-9 and J usage is TRBJ2-2, with 8 positions matching TRBD1. V lost 8 bases, J lost 6 bases, and 17 bases stayed unmatched. The CDR3 covers 17 residues. Germline V gene lookup returns CDR1 SEHNR and CDR2 FQNEAQ (reference sequence). This CDR3 reads CASARMDRDRGAGELFF. The CDR3 nucleotides are TGTGCCAGCGCACGTATGGACAGGGATCGAGGGGCCGGGGAGCTGTTTTTT.

The chain is built from TRBV5-4 and TRBJ2-1; 13 bases are a match to TRBD2. Losses at the gene ends were 4 bases for V and 7 bases for J; bases not matched to a gene: 17. Germline-derived CDR1 and CDR2 are SGHNT and YYREEE (reference sequence). CDR3 length: 19 amino acids. CDR3 DNA sequence: TGTGCCAGCAGCCCACCCCCTGCGACTAGCGGGAGGAGGGGGAATGAGCAGTTCTTC. This gives the protein CASSPPPATSGRRGNEQFF. Full variable domain (remainder filled in from reference TRBV5-4 and TRBJ2-1): ETGVTQSPTHLIKTRGQQVTLRCSSQSGHNTVSWYQQALGQGPQFIFQYYREEENGRGNFPPRFSGLQFPNYSSELNVNALELDDSALYLCASSPPPATSGRRGNEQFFGPGTRLTVL.

The CDR3 sequence is CASTNRGLEQFF. The DNA of the CDR3 is TGTGCCAGCACGAACAGGGGGCTTGAGCAGTTCTTC. The chain employs TRBV27 and TRBJ2-1; TRBD1 matches at 9 bases. Germline CDR1 and CDR2: MNHEY and SMNVEV (reference sequence). The CDR3 extends over 12 amino acids. After removal of 7 bases from V and 9 bases from J, the junction contained 4 bases not matched to a gene.

The CDR3 nucleotides read TGTGCCAGCACTCGACTAGCGGGAACAAATGAGCAGTTCTTC. The encoded protein is CASTRLAGTNEQFF. V and J are TRBV6-5 and TRBJ2-1; 11 nucleotides match TRBD2. V shed 7 bases and J 7 bases; nucleotides not matched to a gene: 6. The CDR3 is made up of 14 amino acids. Germline CDR1 MNHEY, CDR2 SVGAGI.

The rearrangement uses TRBV4-3 and TRBJ2-1; weak D call: TRBD1 (5 bases). Per germline, CDR1 LGHNA and CDR2 YSLEER. The CDR3 runs to 13 residues. The V end was cut by 0 bases, the J end by 13 bases, with 13 bases between. The CDR3 region has the DNA TGCGCCAGCAGCCAAGATAGGGGCTGGGATCAGTTCTTC. It translates to CASSQDRGWDQFF.

The chain is built from TRBV7-9 and TRBJ2-3; TRBD2 matches at 14 bases. Trimming removed 5 bases from V and 5 bases from J; junction bases left unmatched: 6. Germline CDR1 and CDR2: SEHNR and FQNEAQ (reference sequence). The CDR3 length is 16 residues. Here the CDR3 reads CASSTTGTSGRDTQYF. The CDR3 region has the DNA TGTGCCAGCAGCACAACCGGGACTAGCGGGAGAGATACGCAGTATTTT.

This sequence joins TRBV20-1 and TRBJ2-5; D not resolved. The V end was cut by 7 bases, the J end by 4 bases, with 4 bases between. Germline CDR1 and CDR2: DFQATT and SNEGSKA (reference sequence). The CDR3 is 9 residues long. The CDR3 nucleotides read TGCAGTGTCCGAGAGACCCAGTACTTC. Protein sequence: CSVRETQYF.

The gene calls are TRBV5-1 and TRBJ2-2; 8 nucleotides line up with TRBD1. The germline V gene encodes CDR1 SGHRS and CDR2 YFSETQ. After removal of 4 bases from V and 5 bases from J, the junction contained 4 bases not matched to a gene. CDR3 size: 14 residues. The CDR3: CASSLRQGTGELFF. In nucleotides, the CDR3 is TGCGCCAGCAGCCTACGACAGGGGACCGGGGAGCTGTTTTTT.

The chain employs TRBV7-9 and TRBJ1-5; possibly TRBD1 for D (6 bases). The CDR3 runs to 13 residues. Per germline, CDR1 SEHNR and CDR2 FQNEAQ (reference sequence). Trimming cost V 5 bases and J 7 bases, with 12 bases left between them. The chain's CDR3 is CASSGGAGQPQHF. CDR3 sequence (DNA): TGTGCCAGCAGCGGGGGGGCGGGACAGCCCCAGCATTTT.

The chain joins TRBV28 to TRBJ2-7; the D gene is possibly TRBD1 (5 bases). The V end lost 10 bases, the J end lost 6 bases, and 22 bases lay between the germline ends. The CDR3 is made up of 14 amino acids. Per the germline V gene, CDR1 is MDHEN and CDR2 is SYDVKM. The CDR3 DNA sequence: TGTGCCACCATCCAAGGGGCAACCCCGAGCGAGCAGTACTTC. This codes for CATIQGATPSEQYF.

CDR3 coding DNA: TGTGCCAGCAGCTTGTTGATAGCGGGAGACACCGGGGAGCTGTTTTTT. It yields the protein CASSLLIAGDTGELFF. This chain uses TRBV7-9 with TRBJ2-2; TRBD2 matches 9 bases. This CDR3 has 16 residues. From germline, CDR1 is SEHNR and CDR2 FQNEAQ (reference sequence). V trimming: 3 bases; J trimming: 3 bases; junction bases outside the gene matches: 5.

This chain joins TRBV5-1 and TRBJ1-5, with 8 bases fitting TRBD1. Per germline, CDR1 SGHRS and CDR2 YFSETQ. Trimming took 3 bases from V and 4 from J; bases not matched to a gene: 0. This CDR3 comprises 13 residues. CDR3 nucleotides: TGCGCCAGCAGCTGGGACAGGAATCAGCCCCAGCATTTT. Its translation is CASSWDRNQPQHF.